These 30 T cell receptor beta chains originate from one sample sequenced in a study of T cells in Graves' hyperthyroidism and ophthalmopathy. The investigators amplified TCR beta CDR3 regions from RNA transcripts. The HTBI primer set served for first-round RT-PCR of the TCR CDR3. TCRdb recomputed calls from the multiplex PCR reads with MiXCR, one row per CDR3 protein. The sample contains a few hundred thousand distinct CDR3 sequences, about half of which appear only once. Sequences were obtained from peripheral blood or thyroid tissue (not recorded which). All receptors come from a woman between 18 and 29 years old with Graves' hyperthyroidism.

This clonotype has at least ten counts. The rearrangement joins TRBV14 to TRBJ2-5; 7 positions agree with TRBD2. CDR1 and CDR2 (germline): SGHDN, FVKESK. The V and J ends lost 1 base and 7 bases, in that order; junction bases with no gene match: 9. This CDR3 has 15 amino acids. In DNA, the CDR3 is TGTGCCAGCAGCCAAGTCGTCGCGGGAGAAGGGACCCAGTACTTC. This translates into CASSQVVAGEGTQYF. The variable domain in full, with the rest retrieved from reference TRBV14 and TRBJ2-5, is EAGVTQFPSHSVIEKGQTVTLRCDPISGHDNLYWYRRVMGKEIKFLLHFVKESKQDESGMPNNRFLAERTGGTYSTLKVQPAELEDSGVYFCASSQVVAGEGTQYFGPGTRLLVL.

In its sample, this clonotype was seen many times. The CDR3 DNA is TGCAGTGCTAGTCCTCTTTCTGGGGCCAACGTCCTGACTTTC. Translation gives CSASPLSGANVLTF. The rearrangement joins TRBV20-1 to TRBJ2-6; the D is unclear. CDR3 size: 14 residues. V dropped 3 bases and J dropped 1 base, with 7 bases sitting between them. Germline loops: CDR1 DFQATT, CDR2 SNEGSKA (reference sequence).

The chain recombines TRBV2 with TRBJ2-2; D perhaps matches TRBD2 (6 bases). V lost 2 bases and J 6 bases, leaving 7 bases between the germline ends. This CDR3 spans 13 amino acids. Germline V lookup: CDR1 SNHLY, CDR2 FYNNEI. CDR3 region: CASSESGAGELFF. For the CDR3, the DNA is TGTGCCAGCAGTGAATCGGGGGCCGGGGAGCTGTTTTTT.

Many counts were recorded for this clonotype. The genes are TRBV20-1 and TRBJ2-7; D gene uncertain. The CDR3 is 12 residues long. The germline V gene has CDR1 DFQATT and CDR2 SNEGSKA (reference sequence). V shed 5 bases and J shed 0 bases, with 8 bases lying between them. The CDR3 coding sequence is TGCAGTGCTCCAGACAACTCCTACGAGCAGTACTTC. Translating it yields CSAPDNSYEQYF.

This clonotype was recorded at least ten times. The chain employs TRBV2 and TRBJ1-4; D remains unclear. V was clipped by 8 bases and J by 0 bases, with 10 bases between them. Germline V gene data show CDR1 as SNHLY and CDR2 as FYNNEI. The CDR3 sequence is 14 residues long. The CDR3 coding sequence is TGTGCCAGCTCACAGACATCAACTAATGAAAAACTGTTTTTT. Its translation is CASSQTSTNEKLFF.

The gene calls are TRBV10-3 and TRBJ1-2; the D is unclear. Germline V gene data show CDR1 as ENHRY and CDR2 as SYGVKD. This CDR3 is 12 amino acids long. V lost 2 bases, J lost 8 bases, and 9 bases lay in between. The DNA for the CDR3 is TGTGCCATCAGTGAGGAAGGGAAGGGCTACACCTTC. It encodes CAISEEGKGYTF.

Turning to this clonotype: This may come from a read error, since a much larger clone is one base off. The V and J genes are TRBV29-1 and TRBJ2-3, with 7 bases identical to TRBD2. The CDR3 is made up of 13 amino acids. Germline CDR1 and CDR2: SQVTM and ANQGSEA. The CDR3 DNA sequence: TGCAGCGTGAGAGCTAGCGGCACAGATGCGCAGTATTTT. This sequence encodes CSVRASGTDAQYF.

This clonotype has ten or more counts. The J gene is TRBJ1-1, the V gene TRBV2; 8 bases are a match to TRBD1. After removal of 6 bases from V and 6 bases from J, the junction contained 12 bases not matched to a gene. Germline CDR1 reads SNHLY; CDR2 reads FYNNEI. The CDR3 runs to 15 residues. The CDR3 nucleotides read TGTGCCAGCAGCAATGACAGGGGAGGCAGGGCTGAAGCTTTCTTT. This gives the protein CASSNDRGGRAEAFF.

On this clonotype: This could be a read error, since a much larger clone is one nucleotide away. The chain recombines TRBV11-3 with TRBJ2-7; D not certain. Per germline, CDR1 SGHNT and CDR2 YENEEA. The CDR3 has 15 residues. CDR3 region: CASTLGLGISYEQCF. In DNA form, the CDR3 reads TGTGCCAGCACCCTCGGGCTGGGAATCAGCTACGAGCAGTGCTTC. Full variable domain (rest looked up from reference TRBV11-3 and TRBJ2-7): EAGVVQSPRYKIIEKKQPVAFWCNPISGHNTLYWYLQNLGQGPELLIRYENEEAVDDSQLPKDRFSAERLKGVDSTLKIQPAELGDSAVYLCASTLGLGISYEQCFGPGTRLTVT.

Only a few counts were recorded for this clonotype. V gene TRBV19 combines with J gene TRBJ1-3; D not resolved. The CDR3 spans 13 residues. Germline assignment: CDR1 LNHDA and CDR2 SQIVND (reference sequence). V lost 1 base and J 4 bases, leaving 5 bases between the germline ends. CDR3 sequence (DNA): TGTGCCAGTAGTATAGGGCTGGGAAACACCATATATTTT. Its protein is CASSIGLGNTIYF.

The CDR3 bases are TGTGCCATCAGTAAGGACCGACGCTATGGCTACACCTTC. Translated: CAISKDRRYGYTF. The chain links TRBV10-3 to TRBJ1-2; D unclear. This CDR3 spans 13 amino acids. The germline V and J ends were trimmed by 5 bases and 4 bases, with 11 bases remaining between them. Looked up from germline, CDR1 is ENHRY and CDR2 is SYGVKD.

Comment on this clonotype: The CDR3 ends on some other residue instead of the conserved phenylalanine or tryptophan, so this is likely a read error. V gene TRBV10-3 combines with J gene TRBJ2-7; 9 bases line up with TRBD1. The V gene's germline CDR1 is ENHRY and CDR2 SYGVKD. J was trimmed by 2 bases and V by 5 bases; bases with no gene match: 7. CDR3 length equals 15 residues. The CDR3 loop is CAISLGTGRAYEQYL. The DNA for the CDR3 is TGTGCCATCAGTTTAGGGACAGGGAGGGCCTACGAGCAGTACCTC.

This clonotype has ten or more counts. J is TRBJ1-2 and V is TRBV29-1, with 11 positions matching TRBD1. After removal of 8 bases from V and 8 bases from J, the junction contained 10 bases not matched to a gene. The CDR3 is 13 residues long. Germline V gives CDR1 SQVTM, CDR2 ANQGSEA. CDR3 loop: CSFAGTGGSGYTF. CDR3 nucleotides: TGCAGCTTTGCCGGGACAGGGGGGTCCGGCTACACCTTC.

The CDR3 region has the DNA TGTGCCAGCAGCGGGGACACATCATCGAACACCATATATTTT. Amino acid sequence: CASSGDTSSNTIYF. V usage is TRBV9 and J usage is TRBJ1-3; possibly TRBD1 for D (6 bases). V lost 3 bases and J lost 7, with 14 bases in between. The CDR3 runs 14 residues. In germline, CDR1 is SGDLS, CDR2 YYNGEE.

In this sample, this clonotype turned up many times. The chain carries TRBV12-3 or TRBV12-4 and TRBJ1-1, with D unresolved. This CDR3 is built from 13 residues. V was pared by 6 bases and J by 1 base, with 9 bases between. The chain's CDR3 is CASRPTENTEAFF. CDR3 in DNA: TGTGCCAGCAGGCCTACAGAGAACACTGAAGCTTTCTTT.

This rearrangement joins TRBV20-1 to TRBJ2-1; 9 positions match TRBD2. Germline trimming cut 1 base from V and 8 bases from J; bases unmatched to any gene: 6. The CDR3 has 14 amino acids. Germline CDR1 DFQATT, CDR2 SNEGSKA (reference sequence). The CDR3 DNA is TGCAGTGCTAGAGGTCCTAGCGGGAACTATGAGCAGTTCTTC. Translated: CSARGPSGNYEQFF.

This clonotype was seen repeatedly, ten times or more. This sequence joins TRBV6-6 and TRBJ1-2; D uncertain. The germline CDR1 and CDR2 sequences are MNHNY and SVGAGI (reference sequence). This CDR3 is 12 amino acids long. V dropped 5 bases and J dropped 5 bases, with 9 bases sitting between them. CDR3 DNA sequence: TGTGCCAGCAGTCCGCGTCTTTATGGCTACACCTTC. It codes for CASSPRLYGYTF.

The chain uses TRBV20-1 and TRBJ1-2, with D tentatively TRBD1 (5 bases). V shed 6 bases and J shed 6 bases, with 14 bases lying between them. This CDR3 contains 12 residues. Germline CDR1 DFQATT, CDR2 SNEGSKA (reference sequence). Written as DNA, the CDR3 is TGCAGTGCCGGGACCGTCCTGAATGGCTACACCTTC. As protein: CSAGTVLNGYTF.

The chain has TRBV2 and TRBJ2-1; D unclear. CDR3 size: 11 residues. The V gene's germline CDR1 is SNHLY and CDR2 FYNNEI. V dropped 4 bases and J dropped 7 bases, with 5 bases sitting between them. The CDR3: CASSVYNEQFF. In nucleotides, the CDR3 is TGTGCCAGCAGTGTCTATAATGAGCAGTTCTTC.

The genes are TRBV6-2 or TRBV6-3 and TRBJ2-7; 11 bases are a match to TRBD2. Germline V gene lookup returns CDR1 MNHEY and CDR2 SVGEGT. The V gene end was trimmed by 5 bases and the J gene end by 3 bases; junction bases not matched to a gene: 6. This CDR3 has 15 residues. The CDR3 is CASSQLAGDLYEQYF. Here the CDR3 DNA reads TGTGCCAGCAGTCAACTAGCGGGAGATCTCTACGAGCAGTACTTC.

This chain joins TRBV6-2 or TRBV6-3 and TRBJ2-5; 11 bases fit TRBD2. Germline V gives CDR1 MNHEY, CDR2 SVGEGT. This CDR3 comprises 15 residues. Trimming took 0 bases from V and 4 from J; bases not matched to a gene: 1. CDR3 in DNA: TGTGCCAGCAGTTACTCGACTAGCGGGACAGAGACCCAGTACTTC. Translation: CASSYSTSGTETQYF.

Worth noting for this clonotype: Being one base from a much bigger clone, this may be a read error. The rearrangement joins TRBV20-1 to TRBJ2-7; TRBD2 agrees at 8 bases. The germline V gene encodes CDR1 DFQATT and CDR2 SNEGSKA (reference sequence). This CDR3 contains 17 residues. The CDR3 spells CSARDEAGASFSYEQCF. The DNA for the CDR3 is TGCAGTGCTAGAGATGAAGCGGGAGCCTCCTTTTCCTACGAGCAGTGCTTC.

This clonotype has at least ten counts. The CDR3 bases are TGTGCCAGCAGTTTAGGGCTCAAAGGGGCGTCTGGGGCCAACGTCCTGACTTTC. Translating gives CASSLGLKGASGANVLTF. The gene calls are TRBV12-3 or TRBV12-4 and TRBJ2-6; a possible D gene is TRBD1 (5 bases). The length of the CDR3 is 18 residues. Trimming left V 1 base short and J 1 base short, with 14 bases between.

The chain recombines TRBV12-3 or TRBV12-4 with TRBJ1-1; a weak D match, TRBD1 (6 bases). Between the trimmed V and J ends, which lost 6 bases and 4 bases, there was a span of 18 bases. This CDR3 is 15 amino acids long. The CDR3 nucleotides are TGTGCCAGCAGCCAAACGGAAGCAGGGGCCACTGAAGCTTTCTTT. Its translation: CASSQTEAGATEAFF.

For this clonotype: Because the CDR3's place on the DNA is in doubt, the DNA is left out and the CDR3 is given as listed by TCRdb. The V and J genes are TRBV29-1 and TRBJ2-2; the D call of TRBD1 is as the table states it, not checked on the DNA. The CDR3 is 24 amino acids in total, end residues counted. Germline V gene sequence: CDR1 SQVTM, CDR2 ANQGSEA. The CDR3: CSVEGHGPGYTFGSGTGNTGELFF.

Concerning this clonotype itself: Sequence at one end of the junction differs from germline and may be a read error. This chain joins TRBV10-3 and TRBJ1-1; TRBD1 matches 9 bases. Germline V gives CDR1 ENHRY, CDR2 SYGVKD. The CDR3 spans 17 residues. CDR3 in amino acids: CAISLGQGTSGNTEAFF. Here the CDR3 DNA reads TGTGCCATTTCCTTGGGACAGGGAACCTCTGGAAACACAGAAGCTTTCTTT.

The chain carries TRBV4-2 and TRBJ1-5, with D uncertain. The V gene lost 4 bases and the J gene lost 4 bases, with 14 bases spanning the gap. Germline CDR1 and CDR2: LGHNA and YNFKEQ. This CDR3 comprises 15 residues. The CDR3 coding sequence is TGTGCCAGCAGCCCAGCGGGAGCCCTAAATCAGCCCCAGCATTTT. The encoded protein is CASSPAGALNQPQHF.

Ten or more counts support this clonotype. J is TRBJ1-3 and V is TRBV5-8; D is perhaps TRBD1 (5 bases). The CDR3 is made up of 16 amino acids. CDR1 is SGHTS, CDR2 YDEGEE, per germline. With 0 bases removed from V and 0 bases from J, the gap between germline ends came to 10 bases. CDR3 amino acids: CASSLVGGNSGNTIYF. The DNA for the CDR3 is TGTGCCAGCAGCTTGGTTGGGGGGAACTCTGGAAACACCATATATTTT.

With respect to this clonotype: A much larger clone differs from this one at a single base, so this may be a read error. This chain links TRBV5-1 with TRBJ1-5, with a tentative D call TRBD1 (5 bases). This CDR3 is built from 15 residues. CDR1 is SGHRS and CDR2 is YFSETQ in the germline V gene. Here the CDR3 DNA reads TGCACCAGCAGCCCCCGGAGGGTAAGGGGTCAGCCCCAGCATTTT. Its translation is CTSSPRRVRGQPQHF.

V gene TRBV20-1 combines with J gene TRBJ1-2; 11 bases are a match to TRBD1. Looked up from germline, CDR1 is DFQATT and CDR2 is SNEGSKA (reference sequence). J was trimmed by 8 bases and V by 6 bases; bases with no gene match: 8. The CDR3 covers 13 residues. CDR3 in amino acids: CSAGRTGGYGYTF. In nucleotides, the CDR3 is TGCAGTGCGGGAAGGACAGGGGGCTACGGCTACACCTTC.